This passage covers 4 T cell receptor beta chains from one sample sequenced in a study of blood T cells in healthy people across ages. Then a second PCR, running about 6 to 12 cycles, was carried out with a sample-barcoded 5' primer and a J-beta primer mix. TCRdb ran MiXCR on the 5' RACE reads and lists one entry per CDR3 protein. The table has about 570,000 distinct CDR3 sequences, 27% seen once. The sample was blood. These receptors came from a woman in her 70s in good health.

This clonotype has more than one count but fewer than ten. The chain couples TRBV11-1 to TRBJ2-7; D possibly matches TRBD1 or TRBD2 (7 bases each). The length of the CDR3 is 14 residues. Germline-derived CDR1 and CDR2 are SGHAT and FQDESV (reference sequence). The ends were cut back, 5 bases at V and 4 bases at J, with 15 bases in the middle. The CDR3: CASSRRGDSYEQYF. In DNA form, the CDR3 reads TGTGCCAGCAGCCGTCGGGGGGACAGTTACGAGCAGTACTTC. The full variable domain, completed using reference TRBV11-1 and TRBJ2-7, is EAEVAQSPRYKITEKSQAVAFWCDPISGHATLYWYRQILGQGPELLVQFQDESVVDDSQLPKDRFSAERLKGVDSTLKIQPAELGDSAMYLCASSRRGDSYEQYFGPGTRLTVT.

The rearrangement links TRBV24-1 to TRBJ2-5; 8 nucleotides match TRBD1. There are 15 residues in the CDR3. After removal of 0 bases from V and 4 bases from J, the junction contained 3 bases not matched to a gene. Germline V gives CDR1 KGHDR, CDR2 SFDVKD. Here the CDR3 DNA reads TGTGCCACCAGTGATTTGAATGGACAGGGAGAGACCCAGTACTTC. Amino acid sequence: CATSDLNGQGETQYF.

This chain links TRBV11-2 with TRBJ2-7; a possible D gene is TRBD1 (5 bases). This CDR3 region has 15 residues. The germline V and J ends were trimmed by 6 bases and 2 bases, with 17 bases remaining between them. The V gene's germline CDR1 is SGHAT and CDR2 FQNNGV. CDR3 coding DNA: TGTGCCAGCAGTGCCGACAGAAAGTCTACCTACGAGCAGTACTTC. Protein product: CASSADRKSTYEQYF. Based on the CDR3 plus reference TRBV11-2 and TRBJ2-7, the full variable domain is EAGVAQSPRYKIIEKRQSVAFWCNPISGHATLYWYQQILGQGPKLLIQFQNNGVVDDSQLPKDRFSAERLKGVDSTLKIQPAKLEDSAVYLCASSADRKSTYEQYFGPGTRLTVT.

The sample holds many counts of this clonotype. The chain couples TRBV12-3 or TRBV12-4 to TRBJ2-1; D unresolved. Trimming removed 5 bases from V and 2 bases from J, with 10 bases in between. This CDR3 is 14 amino acids long. Here the CDR3 reads CASSPDHPYNEQFF. As DNA, the CDR3 is TGTGCCAGCAGTCCCGACCATCCCTACAATGAGCAGTTCTTC.